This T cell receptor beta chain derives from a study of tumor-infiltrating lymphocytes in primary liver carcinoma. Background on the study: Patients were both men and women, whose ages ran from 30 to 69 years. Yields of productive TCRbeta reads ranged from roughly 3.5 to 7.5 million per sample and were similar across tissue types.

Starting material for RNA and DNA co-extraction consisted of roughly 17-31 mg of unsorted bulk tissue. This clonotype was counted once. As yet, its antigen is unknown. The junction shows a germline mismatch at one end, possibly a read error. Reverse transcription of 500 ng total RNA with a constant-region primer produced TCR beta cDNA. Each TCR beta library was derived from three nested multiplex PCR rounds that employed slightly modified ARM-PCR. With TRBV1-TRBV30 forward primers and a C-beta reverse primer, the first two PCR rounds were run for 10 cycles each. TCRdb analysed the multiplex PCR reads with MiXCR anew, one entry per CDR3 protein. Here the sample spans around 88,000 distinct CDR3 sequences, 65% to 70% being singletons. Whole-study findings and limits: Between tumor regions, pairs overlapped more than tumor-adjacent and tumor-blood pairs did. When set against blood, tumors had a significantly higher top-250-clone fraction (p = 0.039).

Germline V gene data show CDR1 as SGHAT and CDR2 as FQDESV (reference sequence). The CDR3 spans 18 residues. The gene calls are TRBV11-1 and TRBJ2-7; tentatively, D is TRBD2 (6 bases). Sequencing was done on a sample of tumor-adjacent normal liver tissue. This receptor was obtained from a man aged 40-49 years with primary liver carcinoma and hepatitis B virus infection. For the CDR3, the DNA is TGTGCCAGCAGCTTTCGCCCCTCAAGCGGGTTAGGCTCCTACGAACAGTACTTC. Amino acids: CASSFRPSSGLGSYEQYF.